The 13 T cell receptor beta chains presented below share a single source sample, sequenced in a study of T cells in Graves' hyperthyroidism and ophthalmopathy. RNA transcripts gave rise to amplified TCR beta CDR3 regions. First-round RT-PCR targeting the TCR CDR3 was performed with the HTBI primer set. From the multiplex PCR reads, TCRdb called clonotypes with MiXCR, one entry per CDR3 protein. The sample includes nearly 250,000 distinct CDR3 sequences, roughly a quarter of them seen just once. Sequencing was carried out using blood. These receptors were taken from a woman aged 40 to 50 with Graves' ophthalmopathy.

This clonotype has at least ten counts. V and J are TRBV2 and TRBJ1-2, with a tentative D call TRBD1 (6 bases). The CDR3 covers 10 residues. Trimming stripped 8 bases from V and 9 bases from J, with 10 bases between. Germline CDR1 and CDR2: SNHLY and FYNNEI. The CDR3 region has the DNA TGTGCCAGCGGAGGACAGAGCTACACCTTC. Residues: CASGGQSYTF.

This clonotype was seen ten or more times. V gene TRBV28 combines with J gene TRBJ2-7, with 9 bases fitting TRBD2. The ends lost 2 bases at V and 11 bases at J; junction bases unmatched: 13. The length of the CDR3 is 15 residues. The V gene's germline CDR1 is MDHEN and CDR2 SYDVKM. CDR3 bases: TGTGCCAGCAGTTTAGTCCTGGTGGGCGGGAGGGCCGAGTACTTC. This translates into CASSLVLVGGRAEYF.

CDR3 in DNA: TGTGCCAGCAGGCGCCGGGACAGGGCTGAGGAGACCCAGTACTTC. Residues: CASRRRDRAEETQYF. The V and J genes are TRBV6-1 and TRBJ2-5, with 9 bases fitting TRBD1. The CDR3 spans 15 residues. Germline values: CDR1 MNHNS, CDR2 SASEGT. The trim removed 6 bases at V and 5 bases at J, leaving 10 bases unmatched.

V is TRBV6-5 and J is TRBJ2-7; 13 nucleotides line up with TRBD2. With 4 bases clipped from V and 3 bases from J, the junction kept 3 bases outside the gene matches. Germline values: CDR1 MNHEY, CDR2 SVGAGI. This CDR3 is built from 15 residues. The CDR3 DNA follows: TGTGCCAGCAGTTTTGGGACTAGCGGGGTCTACGAGCAGTACTTC. It yields the protein CASSFGTSGVYEQYF.

Of note for this clonotype: A read error is likely, as this CDR3 ends without the conserved phenylalanine or tryptophan. The chain couples TRBV9 to TRBJ1-1; perhaps TRBD1 as D (6 bases). The CDR3 contains 15 residues. CDR1 and CDR2 from the germline V gene are SGDLS and YYNGEE. V lost 2 bases and J lost 11, with 22 bases in between. CDR3 loop: CASSVWGQTTDTAFL. CDR3 nucleotides: TGTGCCAGCAGCGTCTGGGGGCAGACTACCGATACGGCTTTCCTT.

This clonotype was seen many times. The chain combines TRBV10-2 with TRBJ2-5; tentative D call: TRBD1 (5 bases). The ends were cut back, 3 bases at V and 5 bases at J, with 19 bases in the middle. The germline CDR1 and CDR2 sequences are WSHSY and SAAADI. This CDR3 contains 16 residues. The CDR3 loop is CASSDRAETLKETQYF. CDR3 nucleotide sequence: TGCGCCAGCAGTGACAGGGCCGAGACCCTTAAGGAGACCCAGTACTTC.

Many counts were recorded for this clonotype. The CDR3 protein is CASSLVAGGPVEQYF. As DNA, the CDR3 is TGTGCCAGCAGTTTAGTGGCGGGAGGGCCTGTCGAGCAGTACTTC. This chain links TRBV12-3 or TRBV12-4 with TRBJ2-7; 9 bases align to TRBD2. This CDR3 spans 15 amino acids. The trim removed 1 base at V and 6 bases at J, leaving 7 bases unmatched.

J is TRBJ1-3 and V is TRBV12-3 or TRBV12-4; TRBD1 matches 7 bases. The CDR3 has 14 residues. V gave up 6 bases and J gave up 1 base; unmatched junction bases: 3. In DNA form, the CDR3 reads TGTGCCAGCAGCATGACAGGGTCTGGAAACACCATATATTTT. Translated: CASSMTGSGNTIYF.

This clonotype has at least ten counts. V usage is TRBV27 and J usage is TRBJ2-7, with D maybe TRBD2 (6 bases). Trimming pared 3 bases from V and 4 bases from J, leaving 16 bases between. This CDR3 has 15 amino acids. From germline, CDR1 is MNHEY and CDR2 SMNVEV (reference sequence). This CDR3 reads CASSLGLPGEYEQYF. The CDR3 nucleotides read TGTGCCAGCAGTTTGGGACTCCCGGGGGAGTACGAGCAGTACTTC.

The V gene is TRBV20-1, the J gene TRBJ1-1; 11 bases line up with TRBD1. Per germline, CDR1 DFQATT and CDR2 SNEGSKA (reference sequence). J lost 7 bases, V lost 7 bases, and 8 bases had no gene match. There are 13 residues in the CDR3. CDR3 loop: CSVRGQGVGEAFF. As DNA, the CDR3 is TGCAGTGTGAGGGGACAGGGGGTTGGTGAAGCTTTCTTT.

This clonotype appeared a single time. The V and J genes are TRBV29-1 and TRBJ2-7; 11 bases line up with TRBD1. CDR1 is SQVTM, CDR2 ANQGSEA, per germline. The length of the CDR3 is 12 residues. The junction had 6 bases not matched to a gene; V was cut back by 7 bases and J by 7 bases. The chain's CDR3 is CSAGQGAGEQYF. In DNA form, the CDR3 reads TGCAGCGCAGGACAGGGGGCCGGGGAGCAGTACTTC.

Of note for this clonotype: This may be a read error, as it is one base from a much larger clone. The rearrangement links TRBV3-1 to TRBJ2-7; the D is unclear. The germline gives CDR1 LGHDT, CDR2 YNNKEL (reference sequence). The CDR3 totals 12 residues. V lost 4 bases, J lost 9 bases, and 13 bases lay in between. The CDR3 nucleotides are TGTGCCAGCAGCCTATGTTCCAAGACGCAGTACTTC. Protein: CASSLCSKTQYF.

This clonotype was seen repeatedly, ten times or more. The chain links TRBV20-1 to TRBJ2-7, with 10 bases that match TRBD2. Germline V gene sequence: CDR1 DFQATT, CDR2 SNEGSKA (reference sequence). CDR3 size: 14 residues. The V segment lost 3 bases and the J segment 3 bases; nucleotides outside the gene matches: 5. This CDR3 reads CSARLASGGYEQYF. The CDR3 nucleotides are TGCAGTGCTAGGTTAGCTAGCGGGGGCTACGAGCAGTACTTC.